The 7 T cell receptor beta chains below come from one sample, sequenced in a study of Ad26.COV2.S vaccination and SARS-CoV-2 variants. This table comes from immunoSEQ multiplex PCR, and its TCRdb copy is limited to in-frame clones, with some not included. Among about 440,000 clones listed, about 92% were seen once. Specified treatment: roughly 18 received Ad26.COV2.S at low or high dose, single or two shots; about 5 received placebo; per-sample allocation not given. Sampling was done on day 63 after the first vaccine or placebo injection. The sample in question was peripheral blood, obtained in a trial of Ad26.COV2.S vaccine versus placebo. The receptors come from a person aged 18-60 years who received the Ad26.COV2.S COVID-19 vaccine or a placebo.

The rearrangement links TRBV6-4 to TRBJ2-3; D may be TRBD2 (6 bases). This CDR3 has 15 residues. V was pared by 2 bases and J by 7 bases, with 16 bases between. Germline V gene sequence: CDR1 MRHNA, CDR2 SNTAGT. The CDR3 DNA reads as TGTGCCAGCAGTGACGAGGCGGGACTCGGATATACGCAGTATTTT. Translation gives CASSDEAGLGYTQYF.

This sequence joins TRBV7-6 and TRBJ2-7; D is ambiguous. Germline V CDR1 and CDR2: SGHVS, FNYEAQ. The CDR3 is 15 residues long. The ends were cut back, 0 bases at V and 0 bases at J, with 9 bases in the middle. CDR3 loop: CASSLAPQSSYEQYF. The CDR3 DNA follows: TGTGCCAGCAGCTTAGCTCCCCAGAGCTCCTACGAGCAGTACTTC.

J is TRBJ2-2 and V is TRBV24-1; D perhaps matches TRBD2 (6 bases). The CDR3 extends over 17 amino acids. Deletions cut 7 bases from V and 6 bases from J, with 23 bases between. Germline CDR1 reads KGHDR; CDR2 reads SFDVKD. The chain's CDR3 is CATSAPWSGPGSGELFF. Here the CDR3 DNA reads TGTGCCACCAGCGCCCCATGGAGCGGGCCGGGATCCGGGGAGCTGTTTTTT.

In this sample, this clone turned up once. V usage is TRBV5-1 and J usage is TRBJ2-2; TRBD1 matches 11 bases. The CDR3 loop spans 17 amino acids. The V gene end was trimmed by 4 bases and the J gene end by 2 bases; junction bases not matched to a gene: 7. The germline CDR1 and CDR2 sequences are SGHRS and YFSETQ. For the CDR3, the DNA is TGCGCCAGCAGCATAGGACAGGGGGCCATTAACACCGGGGAGCTGTTTTTT. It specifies CASSIGQGAINTGELFF.

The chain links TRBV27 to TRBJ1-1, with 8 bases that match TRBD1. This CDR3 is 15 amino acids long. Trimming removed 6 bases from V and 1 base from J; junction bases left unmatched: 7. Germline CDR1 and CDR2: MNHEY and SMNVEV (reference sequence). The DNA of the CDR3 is TGTGCCAGCAGAACCTGGGACAGGTGGAACACTGAAGCTTTCTTT. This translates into CASRTWDRWNTEAFF.

CDR3 protein: CASSLPSRGNYEQYF. In DNA, the CDR3 is TGTGCCAGCAGTTTACCGTCCAGGGGGAACTACGAGCAGTACTTC. V and J are TRBV27 and TRBJ2-7; 7 bases are a match to TRBD1. V shed 2 bases and J 3 bases; nucleotides not matched to a gene: 7. The germline V gene has CDR1 MNHEY and CDR2 SMNVEV (reference sequence). The CDR3 loop spans 15 amino acids.

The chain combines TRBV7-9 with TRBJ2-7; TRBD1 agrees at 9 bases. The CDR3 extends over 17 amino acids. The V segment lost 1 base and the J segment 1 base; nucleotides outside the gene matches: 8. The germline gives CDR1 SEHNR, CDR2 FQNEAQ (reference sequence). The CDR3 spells CASSLVAGTGLSYEQYF. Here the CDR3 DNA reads TGTGCCAGCAGCTTAGTCGCCGGGACAGGGCTTTCCTACGAGCAGTACTTC.